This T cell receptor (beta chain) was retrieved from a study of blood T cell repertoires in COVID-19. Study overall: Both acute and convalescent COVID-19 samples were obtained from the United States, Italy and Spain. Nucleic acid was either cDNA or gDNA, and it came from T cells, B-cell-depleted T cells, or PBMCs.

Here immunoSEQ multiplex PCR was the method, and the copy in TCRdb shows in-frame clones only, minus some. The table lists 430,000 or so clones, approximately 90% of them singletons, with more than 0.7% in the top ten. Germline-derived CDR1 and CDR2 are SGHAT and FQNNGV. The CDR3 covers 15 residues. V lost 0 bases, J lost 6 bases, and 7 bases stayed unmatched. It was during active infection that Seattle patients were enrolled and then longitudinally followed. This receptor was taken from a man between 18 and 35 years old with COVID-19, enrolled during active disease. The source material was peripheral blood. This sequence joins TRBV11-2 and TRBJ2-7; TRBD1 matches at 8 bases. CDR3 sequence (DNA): TGTGCCAGCAGCTTAGATGGGGCCACAGGGGGCGAGCAGTACTTC. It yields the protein CASSLDGATGGEQYF.